The rows below give T cell receptor beta chains drawn from one sample of a study of early T cells in non-severe SARS-CoV-2 infection. TCRdb redid the calling of the 5' RACE reads with MiXCR, one entry per CDR3 protein. The sample includes roughly 27,000 distinct CDR3 sequences, around 3.9% of them seen just once. Sequencing was done on a sample of whole blood. All receptors derive from an adult who was a healthcare worker with PCR-confirmed SARS-CoV-2 infection or an uninfected control (not recorded which). Each CDR3 is given with its conserved first and last residue. D genes are given only for firm matches. Not every row has a clone size; where given, it reads once, few, many or a size class.

j_gene	d_gene	v_gene	abundance	CDR3aa	CDR3nt
TRBJ2-3	-	TRBV7-9	-	CASSTPTDTQYF	TGTGCCAGCAGCACCCCTACAGATACGCAGTATTTT
TRBJ2-2	-	TRBV20-1	many	CSASGTLNTGELFF	TGCAGTGCCTCCGGGACCCTGAACACCGGGGAGCTGTTTTTT
TRBJ1-1	-	TRBV29-1	many	CSVGEGGFTEAFF	TGCAGCGTTGGAGAGGGAGGTTTCACTGAAGCTTTCTTT
TRBJ2-5	TRBD2	TRBV5-1	many	CASSFVRTHREAQYF	TGCGCCAGCAGCTTTGTTCGGACGCATCGGGAGGCCCAGTACTTC
TRBJ2-3	TRBD2	TRBV5-1	many	CASSSRISGNPDTQYF	TGCGCCAGCAGCTCACGAATTAGCGGGAACCCAGATACGCAGTATTTT
TRBJ2-7	TRBD2	TRBV5-5	-	CASSSSGTSGSRTYEQYF	TGTGCCAGCAGCTCCTCAGGGACTAGCGGGAGTAGGACCTACGAGCAGTACTTC
TRBJ2-1	TRBD1	TRBV27	many	CASSLWDRVTDEQFF	TGTGCCAGCAGTTTATGGGACAGGGTAACCGATGAGCAGTTCTTC
TRBJ2-1	-	TRBV7-9	-	CASSLVRGIYNEQFF	TGTGCCAGCAGCTTAGTCAGGGGAATCTACAATGAGCAGTTCTTC
TRBJ2-3	TRBD2	TRBV7-3	many	CASSPQRESRTDTQYF	TGTGCCAGCAGCCCCCAGCGGGAGTCTAGGACAGATACGCAGTATTTT
TRBJ2-2	TRBD1	TRBV7-9	many	CASSLGQGIGELFF	TGTGCCAGCAGCTTGGGACAGGGAATCGGGGAGCTGTTTTTT
TRBJ2-2	-	TRBV12-3/TRBV12-4	many	CASSLRQGVVGELFF	TGTGCCAGCAGTTTGCGGCAGGGAGTAGTCGGGGAGCTGTTTTTT
TRBJ1-1	TRBD1	TRBV20-1	many	CSAKGDRANTEAFF	TGCAGTGCTAAGGGGGACAGGGCGAACACTGAAGCTTTCTTT
TRBJ1-6	-	TRBV20-1	-	CSARAKGQGHSPLHF	TGCAGTGCTAGAGCTAAAGGTCAGGGACATTCACCCCTCCACTTT
TRBJ1-1	-	TRBV6-6	many	CASSSPTGRTEAFF	TGTGCCAGCAGTAGCCCCACGGGTCGGACTGAAGCTTTCTTT
TRBJ2-4	-	TRBV20-1	many	CSARHIAKNIQYF	TGCAGTGCTCGACACATTGCCAAAAACATTCAGTACTTC
TRBJ1-6	-	TRBV7-6	-	CASSGDEGRPLHF	TGTGCCAGCAGCGGGGACGAGGGGCGTCCCCTCCACTTT
TRBJ2-2	-	TRBV7-2	many	CASSVRENTGELFF	TGTGCCAGCAGCGTACGAGAGAACACCGGGGAGCTGTTTTTT
TRBJ2-3	-	TRBV20-1	-	CSAREGAKDTQYF	TGCAGTGCTAGGGAAGGCGCGAAAGATACGCAGTATTTT
TRBJ2-2	-	TRBV7-3	few	CASSPGASPPAGELFF	TGTGCCAGCAGCCCTGGGGCCTCCCCTCCGGCCGGGGAGCTGTTTTTT
TRBJ2-4	-	TRBV5-4	many	CASSSTGTKNIQYF	TGTGCCAGCAGCTCGACGGGGACCAAAAACATTCAGTACTTC
TRBJ1-1	-	TRBV6-4	medium-sized	CASIELHTEAFF	TGTGCCAGCATCGAACTCCACACTGAAGCTTTCTTT
TRBJ2-4	-	TRBV5-1	many	CASSPGVIQYF	TGCGCCAGCAGCCCCGGGGTCATTCAGTACTTC
TRBJ2-2	TRBD2	TRBV24-1	many	CATSVHLLAGGMNTGELFF	TGTGCCACCAGTGTCCATTTACTAGCGGGAGGCATGAACACCGGGGAGCTGTTTTTT
TRBJ2-1	TRBD2	TRBV28	many	CASSTSGAQKFF	TGTGCCAGCAGTACTAGCGGGGCCCAGAAGTTCTTC
TRBJ2-7	TRBD2	TRBV28	many	CASRSTSGTTYEQYF	TGTGCCAGCAGATCGACTAGCGGAACCACCTACGAGCAGTACTTC
TRBJ2-7	TRBD2	TRBV12-3/TRBV12-4	many	CASSPGGWQGLAGVREQYF	TGTGCCAGCAGTCCGGGGGGGTGGCAGGGACTAGCGGGAGTGCGAGAGCAGTACTTC
TRBJ2-3	-	TRBV7-2	-	CASSLRGGGRTDTQYF	TGTGCCAGCAGCTTAAGAGGAGGGGGCAGAACAGATACGCAGTATTTT
TRBJ2-3	TRBD2	TRBV27	many	CASSLKLAGDPDTQYF	TGTGCCAGCAGTTTAAAACTAGCGGGAGACCCAGATACGCAGTATTTT
TRBJ2-3	TRBD1	TRBV7-2	-	CASSPWTGTDTQYF	TGTGCCAGCAGCCCCTGGACAGGGACAGATACGCAGTATTTT
TRBJ2-2	-	TRBV6-5	-	CASSFLLSAGELFF	TGTGCCAGCAGTTTCCTCCTCTCGGCCGGGGAGCTGTTTTTT
TRBJ2-7	-	TRBV2	many	CASVPWGTSYEQYF	TGTGCCAGCGTTCCTTGGGGCACCTCCTACGAGCAGTACTTC
TRBJ2-1	-	TRBV9	many	CASSVDNGYNEQFF	TGTGCCAGCAGCGTAGACAACGGTTACAATGAGCAGTTCTTC
TRBJ2-6	TRBD1	TRBV28	many	CASSPRQGRSGANVLTF	TGTGCCAGCAGTCCGAGACAGGGGCGCTCTGGGGCCAACGTCCTGACTTTC
TRBJ1-1	-	TRBV28	-	CASVREDTEAFF	TGTGCCAGCGTTCGTGAGGACACTGAAGCTTTCTTT
TRBJ2-5	TRBD2	TRBV10-1	few	CASSELGTSGQETQYF	TGCGCCAGCAGTGAATTGGGGACTAGCGGGCAAGAGACCCAGTACTTC
TRBJ2-1	TRBD2	TRBV15	-	CATSRDPQGLAGNEQFF	TGTGCCACCAGCAGAGATCCCCAGGGACTAGCAGGCAATGAGCAGTTCTTC
TRBJ1-1	TRBD1	TRBV7-6	-	CASSSDRGLTEAFF	TGTGCCAGCAGCTCGGACAGGGGTTTGACTGAAGCTTTCTTT